The 22 T cell receptor beta chains listed next were all sequenced from one sample in a study of blood T cell repertoires in COVID-19. This table comes from immunoSEQ multiplex PCR, and its TCRdb copy is limited to in-frame clones, with some not included. The sample lists fewer than 300,000 clones, around 80% occurring once. The sample taken for sequencing was peripheral blood. The receptors come from an elderly man with acute or convalescent COVID-19.

The chain employs TRBV30 and TRBJ1-6; perhaps TRBD1 as D (5 bases). CDR3 length: 14 amino acids. Germline assignment: CDR1 GTSNPN and CDR2 SVGIG (reference sequence). V lost 3 bases to trimming and J lost 5 bases, with 11 bases between them. The CDR3 spells CAWRETANNSPLHF. The CDR3 DNA reads TGTGCCTGGAGAGAGACAGCGAATAATTCACCCCTCCACTTT.

V and J are TRBV19 and TRBJ2-7; TRBD1 matches 8 bases. Germline V gene sequence: CDR1 LNHDA, CDR2 SQIVND (reference sequence). The CDR3 is 14 amino acids. V was clipped by 6 bases and J by 7 bases; unmatched bases: 11. The CDR3 loop is CASSQDRGLREQYF. CDR3 sequence (DNA): TGTGCCAGTAGCCAAGACAGGGGTCTGAGAGAGCAGTACTTC. The variable domain in full, completed from reference TRBV19 and TRBJ2-7, reads DGGITQSPKYLFRKEGQNVTLSCEQNLNHDAMYWYRQDPGQGLRLIYYSQIVNDFQKGDIAEGYSVSREKKESFPLTVTSAQKNPTAFYLCASSQDRGLREQYFGPGTRLTVT.

The J gene is TRBJ1-4, the V gene TRBV5-1; 8 positions match TRBD1. Trimming cost V 0 bases and J 5 bases; bases outside gene matches: 3. The CDR3 consists of 15 residues. Germline CDR1 SGHRS, CDR2 YFSETQ. Written as DNA, the CDR3 is TGCGCCAGCAGCTTGGGGGACAGGCCCAATGAAAAACTGTTTTTT. Its protein product is CASSLGDRPNEKLFF.

This clone has a single count. The chain carries TRBV10-3 and TRBJ2-1, with TRBD2 matching 10 bases. The CDR3 totals 17 residues. The V gene's germline CDR1 is ENHRY and CDR2 SYGVKD. Trimming took 0 bases from V and 7 from J; bases not matched to a gene: 9. CDR3 region: CAISESPSGSPLNEQFF. DNA of the CDR3: TGTGCCATCAGTGAGTCCCCTAGCGGGAGTCCCCTGAATGAGCAGTTCTTC.

The chain carries TRBV27 and TRBJ1-1, with D unclear. The CDR3 spans 14 residues. Trimming took off 0 bases at V and 0 bases at J, with 5 bases between the two ends. Germline lookup yields CDR1 MNHEY and CDR2 SMNVEV (reference sequence). CDR3 residues: CASSLSRLNTEAFF. CDR3 nucleotide sequence: TGTGCCAGCAGTTTATCGAGATTGAACACTGAAGCTTTCTTT.

The CDR3 DNA reads as TGTGCCAGCAGTTACCGCCCCAGGGGACGGGATCAGCCCCAGCATTTT. Translating gives CASSYRPRGRDQPQHF. The chain couples TRBV6-5 to TRBJ1-5; TRBD1 is a possible D gene (6 bases). V lost 2 bases and J lost 5, with 16 bases in between. This CDR3 is 16 amino acids long. CDR1 is MNHEY and CDR2 is SVGAGI in the germline V gene.

This chain uses TRBV29-1 with TRBJ2-7; 10 bases are shared with TRBD2. V was pared by 4 bases and J by 0 bases, with 3 bases of the junction left unmatched. Germline CDR1 SQVTM, CDR2 ANQGSEA. The length of the CDR3 is 14 residues. The CDR3 region has the DNA TGCAGCGTTGCCGGACTAGCGGCCTCCTACGAGCAGTACTTC. This encodes CSVAGLAASYEQYF.

This sequence joins TRBV24-1 and TRBJ2-7; 8 bases align to TRBD2. This CDR3 is 16 amino acids long. Per germline, CDR1 KGHDR and CDR2 SFDVKD. J gave up 0 bases and V 5 bases, and 8 bases lay outside the gene matches. CDR3 sequence reads: CATSGGGRGDSYEQYF. CDR3 bases: TGTGCCACCAGTGGGGGAGGGCGGGGGGACTCCTACGAGCAGTACTTC.

J is TRBJ2-2 and V is TRBV20-1; D gene ambiguous. The CDR3 is made up of 11 amino acids. V was shortened by 7 bases and J by 8 bases, with 11 bases between the two germline ends. Per germline, CDR1 DFQATT and CDR2 SNEGSKA (reference sequence). The CDR3 reads CSVSLRGELFF. The CDR3 DNA follows: TGCAGTGTCTCCCTCCGGGGGGAGCTGTTTTTT.

The chain links TRBV3-1 (or the pseudogene TRBV3-2) to TRBJ2-3, with 7 positions matching TRBD2. This CDR3 contains 18 residues. Germline lookup yields CDR1 LGHDT and CDR2 YNNKEL (reference sequence). Losses at the gene ends were 1 base for V and 4 bases for J; bases not matched to a gene: 14. CDR3: CASSQGSRDGRRADTQYF. DNA for the CDR3: TGTGCCAGCAGCCAAGGGAGTCGGGACGGGAGGAGGGCAGATACGCAGTATTTT.

The chain couples TRBV3-1 (or the pseudogene TRBV3-2) to TRBJ2-7; the D gene is possibly TRBD1 (6 bases). V was shortened by 5 bases and J by 2 bases, with 16 bases between the two germline ends. Germline values: CDR1 LGHDT, CDR2 YNNKEL (reference sequence). This CDR3 has 15 residues. The CDR3 spells CASSYGQLLTYEQYF. The CDR3 DNA sequence: TGTGCCAGCAGCTATGGACAGCTTCTTACCTACGAGCAGTACTTC.

The chain links TRBV5-1 to TRBJ2-2, with D hard to call. Germline V CDR1 and CDR2: SGHRS, YFSETQ. The CDR3 is 17 amino acids. The ends were cut back, 1 base at V and 0 bases at J, with 13 bases in the middle. This CDR3 is CASSLYAEFANTGELFF. The CDR3, as DNA: TGCGCCAGCAGCTTGTACGCCGAGTTCGCGAACACCGGGGAGCTGTTTTTT.

This sequence joins TRBV3-1 (or the pseudogene TRBV3-2) and TRBJ2-5; TRBD1 aligns across 8 bases. Looked up from germline, CDR1 is LGHDT and CDR2 is YNNKEL (reference sequence). V was clipped by 2 bases and J by 4 bases; unmatched bases: 0. This CDR3 has 13 residues. The CDR3 here is CASSQQGAETQYF. The CDR3 DNA sequence: TGTGCCAGCAGCCAACAGGGGGCAGAGACCCAGTACTTC.

This clone was recorded only once. The CDR3 region has the DNA TGTGCCAGCAGCCGGGTCGAATACAATGAGCAGTTCTTC. Residues: CASSRVEYNEQFF. This rearrangement joins TRBV5-4 to TRBJ2-1; D ambiguous. Per the germline V gene, CDR1 is SGHNT and CDR2 is YYREEE (reference sequence). The ends were cut back, 4 bases at V and 4 bases at J, with 9 bases in the middle. The CDR3 loop spans 13 amino acids.

The V and J genes are TRBV18 and TRBJ1-3; 8 nucleotides match TRBD1. This CDR3 is 16 amino acids long. Germline V gene lookup returns CDR1 KGHSH and CDR2 LQKENI. J gave up 2 bases and V 5 bases, and 8 bases lay outside the gene matches. In DNA form, the CDR3 reads TGTGCCAGCTCAAGTATCGGACAGGGCCCTGGAAACACCATATATTTT. Protein product: CASSSIGQGPGNTIYF.

The rearrangement joins TRBV5-1 to TRBJ1-1; D ambiguous. Trimming took off 2 bases at V and 1 base at J, with 12 bases between the two ends. The CDR3 runs to 15 residues. Germline CDR1 reads SGHRS; CDR2 reads YFSETQ. CDR3 coding DNA: TGCGCCAGCAGCTTTAGTCCACTCGGGAACACTGAAGCTTTCTTT. Encoded protein: CASSFSPLGNTEAFF. Complete variable domain (other parts from reference TRBV5-1 and TRBJ1-1): KAGVTQTPRYLIKTRGQQVTLSCSPISGHRSVSWYQQTPGQGLQFLFEYFSETQRNKGNFPGRFSGRQFSNSRSEMNVSTLELGDSALYLCASSFSPLGNTEAFFGQGTRLTVV.

The chain is built from TRBV6-5 and TRBJ1-6; TRBD1 matches 10 bases. The CDR3 has 15 amino acids. CDR1 is MNHEY, CDR2 SVGAGI, per germline. With V trimmed by 6 bases and J by 9 bases, 8 bases remained unmatched. The CDR3 spells CASRFLRDRGSPLHF. DNA for the CDR3: TGTGCCAGCAGATTCCTCCGGGACAGGGGTTCACCCCTCCACTTT.

The chain carries TRBV19 and TRBJ2-4, with TRBD1 identical over 8 bases. There are 18 residues in the CDR3. Germline V gene lookup returns CDR1 LNHDA and CDR2 SQIVND (reference sequence). The J segment lost 8 bases and the V segment lost 1 base, leaving 16 bases of the junction unmatched. The CDR3, as DNA: TGTGCCAGTAGTATAGCTGGTGGATACAGGGGGGCCGGAGACATTCAGTACTTC. The encoded protein is CASSIAGGYRGAGDIQYF.

The V and J genes are TRBV7-8 and TRBJ2-7, with 8 bases that match TRBD2. CDR1 SGHVS and CDR2 FQNEAQ come from the germline V gene. The CDR3 length is 13 residues. V dropped 10 bases and J dropped 3; count of bases not matched to a gene: 8. DNA of the CDR3: TGTGCCATCGGGGGGGGCGCACACTACGAGCAGTACTTC. Its translation is CAIGGGAHYEQYF. Looking up the rest from reference TRBV7-8 and TRBJ2-7 gives the full variable domain: GAGVSQSPRYKVAKRGQDVALRCDPISGHVSLFWYQQALGQGPEFLTYFQNEAQLDKSGLPSDRFFAERPEGSVSTLKIQRTQQEDSAVYLCAIGGGAHYEQYFGPGTRLTVT.

The gene calls are TRBV7-9 and TRBJ2-1; the match to TRBD2 covers 11 bases. CDR1 SEHNR and CDR2 FQNEAQ come from the germline V gene (reference sequence). This CDR3 contains 15 residues. After removal of 0 bases from V and 6 bases from J, the junction contained 1 base not matched to a gene. CDR3 residues: CASSLASGRANEQFF. The CDR3, as DNA: TGTGCCAGCAGCTTAGCTAGCGGGAGGGCCAATGAGCAGTTCTTC.

Ten or more counts support this clone. The genes are TRBV5-1 and TRBJ1-2; D ambiguous. Between the trimmed V and J ends, which lost 0 bases and 4 bases, there was a span of 16 bases. The CDR3 sequence is 16 residues long. The germline CDR1 and CDR2 sequences are SGHRS and YFSETQ. The CDR3 coding sequence is TGCGCCAGCAGCTTGGCGAAGAATCCGGGGTCCTATGGCTACACCTTC. Its protein product is CASSLAKNPGSYGYTF.

This clone was picked up one time. The chain is built from TRBV6-2 or TRBV6-3 and TRBJ2-5; D unclear. The CDR3 totals 12 residues. Germline assignment: CDR1 MNHEY and CDR2 SVGEGT. V gave up 6 bases and J gave up 5 bases, with 10 bases separating them. CDR3 sequence reads: CASSNTKETQYF. Written as DNA, the CDR3 is TGTGCCAGCAGCAACACAAAGGAGACCCAGTACTTC.